This TCR beta chain derives from a study of T-cell memory formation after mild COVID-19. Looking at the study overall: Clusters of TCRs were largely donor specific. Findings of the study overall: A subset of responding clones appeared in pre-infection memory, suggesting cross-reactive memory joined. Clones that contracted clustered mainly in CM and EM if CD4+ and in EMRA if CD8+.

TCRdb recomputed calls from the 5' RACE reads with MiXCR, one row per CDR3 protein. The sample carries 90,000 to 120,000 distinct CDR3 sequences, roughly a sixth recorded once. Points on this clonotype: The target antigen is unknown.

The CDR3 loop spans 13 amino acids. CDR1 is SEHNR and CDR2 is FQNEAQ in the germline V gene (reference sequence). The ends were cut back, 4 bases at V and 5 bases at J, with 10 bases in the middle. The receptor's source is a man younger than 35 who had mild COVID-19 (a few samples of this study predate the infection). Cell type and time point are not known. Sequencing was performed on PBMCs or a T cell subset sorted from them (not recorded which). This chain connects TRBV7-9 to TRBJ2-3; D unresolved. The CDR3 loop reads CASSYGSGDTQYF. CDR3 bases: TGTGCCAGCAGCTACGGTTCGGGAGATACGCAGTATTTT.